Listed below are T cell receptor beta chains from one sample, sequenced in a study of T cells after yellow fever vaccination. TCRdb processed the 5' RACE reads anew with MiXCR; each CDR3 protein has one entry. The data show more than 350,000 distinct CDR3 sequences, roughly 11% seen once. The sample consisted of PBMCs, taken on the day of the first yellow fever vaccination. The receptors were sampled from a man aged 18 to 29 who received the YFV17D yellow fever vaccine. Each CDR3 is given with its conserved first and last residue. The D gene is left open where the match is weak. The size of a clone is reported for some rows only, either as once, few or many, or as a class for expanded clones.

J gene: TRBJ1-1
clone size: NA
D gene: NA
V gene: TRBV7-9
CDR3 DNA: TGTGCCAGCAGCTTAGACACCACTGAAGCTTTCTTT
CDR3 protein: CASSLDTTEAFF

J gene: TRBJ2-1
clone size: NA
D gene: TRBD2
V gene: TRBV7-9
CDR3 DNA: TGTGCCAGCAGCCCCGGGGCGAGCGGGGTGTCGAATGAGCAGTTCTTC
CDR3 protein: CASSPGASGVSNEQFF

J gene: TRBJ2-6
clone size: NA
D gene: NA
V gene: TRBV11-1
CDR3 DNA: TGTGCCAGCAGCTTTCCGCGGGGTCCCCTGGGAGGGGCCAACGTCCTGACTTTC
CDR3 protein: CASSFPRGPLGGANVLTF

J gene: TRBJ2-5
clone size: many
D gene: NA
V gene: TRBV24-1
CDR3 DNA: TGTGCCACCAGTGACCCCGGACAAACTGAGACCCAGTACTTC
CDR3 protein: CATSDPGQTETQYF

J gene: TRBJ1-4
clone size: few
D gene: NA
V gene: TRBV18
CDR3 DNA: TGTGCCAGCTCACCAGTGCCACCGGGGGCTAATGAAAAACTGTTTTTT
CDR3 protein: CASSPVPPGANEKLFF

J gene: TRBJ2-7
clone size: few
D gene: NA
V gene: TRBV29-1
CDR3 DNA: TGCAGCGTTGAAGAAGGAGGAAGGGTTGCCGAGCAGTACTTC
CDR3 protein: CSVEEGGRVAEQYF

J gene: TRBJ2-3
clone size: NA
D gene: NA
V gene: TRBV5-6
CDR3 DNA: TGTGCCATCGGCCAAGTGAGCACAGATACGCAGTATTTT
CDR3 protein: CAIGQVSTDTQYF

J gene: TRBJ2-5
clone size: NA
D gene: NA
V gene: TRBV30
CDR3 DNA: TGTGCCTGGAGTTCCCAGGAGACCCAGTACTTC
CDR3 protein: CAWSSQETQYF

J gene: TRBJ1-3
clone size: few
D gene: NA
V gene: TRBV20-1
CDR3 DNA: TGCAGTGCTAGAGATGGCCGCTCTGGAAACACCATATATTTT
CDR3 protein: CSARDGRSGNTIYF

J gene: TRBJ2-1
clone size: few
D gene: NA
V gene: TRBV7-6
CDR3 DNA: TGTGCCAGCAGCCCCTCACGGGCGAATGAGCAGTTCTTC
CDR3 protein: CASSPSRANEQFF

J gene: TRBJ2-1
clone size: few
D gene: NA
V gene: TRBV6-2/TRBV6-3
CDR3 DNA: TGTGCCAGCAGTCGCCCTCTAGGGGAGCAGTTCTTC
CDR3 protein: CASSRPLGEQFF

J gene: TRBJ2-3
clone size: few
D gene: TRBD2
V gene: TRBV7-9
CDR3 DNA: TGTGCCATAGGGAGCGGGATTACAGATACGCAGTATTTT
CDR3 protein: CAIGSGITDTQYF

J gene: TRBJ2-5
clone size: few
D gene: TRBD1
V gene: TRBV4-2
CDR3 DNA: TGTGCCAGCAGTCCGGACAGGGAGACCCAAGAGACCCAGTACTTC
CDR3 protein: CASSPDRETQETQYF

J gene: TRBJ2-1
clone size: few
D gene: TRBD2
V gene: TRBV9
CDR3 DNA: TGTGCCAGCAGCAAAGATAGCGGGGCGTCCTCCTACAATGAGCAGTTCTTC
CDR3 protein: CASSKDSGASSYNEQFF

J gene: TRBJ2-2
clone size: NA
D gene: NA
V gene: TRBV6-2/TRBV6-3
CDR3 DNA: TGTGCCAGCAGTATTACCTTCCTCAGGAGCGGGGAGCTGTTTTTT
CDR3 protein: CASSITFLRSGELFF

J gene: TRBJ1-1
clone size: NA
D gene: NA
V gene: TRBV18
CDR3 DNA: TGTGCCAGCTCTCAAACTTTCAGGGGCACTGAAGCTTTCTTT
CDR3 protein: CASSQTFRGTEAFF

J gene: TRBJ1-6
clone size: few
D gene: NA
V gene: TRBV6-4
CDR3 DNA: TGTGCCAGCAGTGAATCCAGGAATTCACCCCTCCACTTT
CDR3 protein: CASSESRNSPLHF

J gene: TRBJ2-2
clone size: NA
D gene: NA
V gene: TRBV7-2
CDR3 DNA: TGTGCCAGCAGCGATCGGACAGCATCTACCGGGGAGCTGTTTTTT
CDR3 protein: CASSDRTASTGELFF

J gene: TRBJ2-1
clone size: few
D gene: NA
V gene: TRBV25-1
CDR3 DNA: TGTGCCAGCCCGTGGGGCTCCTACAATGAGCAGTTCTTC
CDR3 protein: CASPWGSYNEQFF

J gene: TRBJ2-1
clone size: NA
D gene: NA
V gene: TRBV20-1
CDR3 DNA: TGCAGTGCTAGAGATCGACATTCGCCTCAGAGCTCCTACAATGAGCAGTTCTTC
CDR3 protein: CSARDRHSPQSSYNEQFF

J gene: TRBJ2-2
clone size: NA
D gene: NA
V gene: TRBV3-1
CDR3 DNA: TGTGCCAGCAGCCCTTACTCGACCGGGGAGCTGTTTTTT
CDR3 protein: CASSPYSTGELFF

J gene: TRBJ2-2
clone size: few
D gene: TRBD1
V gene: TRBV5-6
CDR3 DNA: TGTGCCAGCAGCCCCTACGACAGGGCGAACACCGGGGAGCTGTTTTTT
CDR3 protein: CASSPYDRANTGELFF

J gene: TRBJ2-3
clone size: few
D gene: NA
V gene: TRBV6-1
CDR3 DNA: TGTGCCAGCAGTATTCGGACTTTTTCACCCACAGATACGCAGTATTTT
CDR3 protein: CASSIRTFSPTDTQYF

J gene: TRBJ1-5
clone size: few
D gene: TRBD1
V gene: TRBV4-2
CDR3 DNA: TGTGCCAGCAGCCGACAGGGGAGTGGTCAGCCCCAGCATTTT
CDR3 protein: CASSRQGSGQPQHF

J gene: TRBJ1-4
clone size: few
D gene: NA
V gene: TRBV4-1
CDR3 DNA: TGCGCCAGCACCTCTGGGCTTAATGAAAAACTGTTTTTT
CDR3 protein: CASTSGLNEKLFF

J gene: TRBJ1-4
clone size: NA
D gene: NA
V gene: TRBV7-9
CDR3 DNA: TGTGCCAGCAGCCACCGGGACTCCTTCTCTAATGAAAAACTGTTTTTT
CDR3 protein: CASSHRDSFSNEKLFF

J gene: TRBJ2-2
clone size: NA
D gene: TRBD1
V gene: TRBV11-1
CDR3 DNA: TGTGCCAGCAGCTCTAGGGAACAGGGGGCTCCCGGGGAGCTGTTTTTT
CDR3 protein: CASSSREQGAPGELFF

J gene: TRBJ1-5
clone size: few
D gene: TRBD1
V gene: TRBV27
CDR3 DNA: TGTGCCAGCAGTCCGAGGGACAGACTCAATCAGCCCCAGCATTTT
CDR3 protein: CASSPRDRLNQPQHF

J gene: TRBJ2-3
clone size: NA
D gene: NA
V gene: TRBV7-6
CDR3 DNA: TGTGCCAGCAGCTTCCTCGAAGTGGGGGGTTCTACAGATACGCAGTATTTT
CDR3 protein: CASSFLEVGGSTDTQYF

J gene: TRBJ1-1
clone size: many
D gene: TRBD1
V gene: TRBV5-1
CDR3 DNA: TGCGCCAGCAGCTTGTTGGGACAGATGAACACTGAAGCTTTCTTT
CDR3 protein: CASSLLGQMNTEAFF

J gene: TRBJ2-5
clone size: NA
D gene: TRBD2
V gene: TRBV6-1
CDR3 DNA: TGTGCCAGTAGTAGCGGGACCTATTCGCAAGAGACCCAGTACTTC
CDR3 protein: CASSSGTYSQETQYF

J gene: TRBJ2-1
clone size: NA
D gene: NA
V gene: TRBV28
CDR3 DNA: TGTGCCAGCAGTTTCCACCACAATGAGCAGTTCTTC
CDR3 protein: CASSFHHNEQFF

J gene: TRBJ2-1
clone size: few
D gene: TRBD2
V gene: TRBV7-8
CDR3 DNA: TGTGCCAGCAGCTTCTCCGGGACTAGCGGGGGATACAATGAGCAGTTCTTC
CDR3 protein: CASSFSGTSGGYNEQFF

J gene: TRBJ1-4
clone size: NA
D gene: NA
V gene: TRBV7-9
CDR3 DNA: TGTGCCAGCAGCCCCTTTCAACTGTTTTTT
CDR3 protein: CASSPFQLFF

J gene: TRBJ1-2
clone size: few
D gene: NA
V gene: TRBV7-2
CDR3 DNA: TGTGCCAGCAGCTTAGCGCAGGCAGATGGCTACACCTTC
CDR3 protein: CASSLAQADGYTF

J gene: TRBJ2-3
clone size: NA
D gene: TRBD2
V gene: TRBV12-3/TRBV12-4
CDR3 DNA: TGTGCCAGCAGTCAGCGGGGTGGAGCTAAATCCACAGATACGCAGTATTTT
CDR3 protein: CASSQRGGAKSTDTQYF

J gene: TRBJ2-7
clone size: few
D gene: TRBD2
V gene: TRBV7-2
CDR3 DNA: TGTGCCAGCAGCTCCATCCCACTGGGACTAGCGGACGAGCAGTACTTC
CDR3 protein: CASSSIPLGLADEQYF

J gene: TRBJ1-5
clone size: NA
D gene: TRBD1
V gene: TRBV7-2
CDR3 DNA: TGTGCCAGCAGAAAGGTTGGGGACAGAGATCAGCCCCAGCATTTT
CDR3 protein: CASRKVGDRDQPQHF

J gene: TRBJ1-6
clone size: NA
D gene: TRBD1
V gene: TRBV7-2
CDR3 DNA: TGTGCCAGCAGCTGGGCGGGACAGGGCGCTTCACCCCTCCACTTT
CDR3 protein: CASSWAGQGASPLHF

J gene: TRBJ2-6
clone size: NA
D gene: NA
V gene: TRBV5-1
CDR3 DNA: TGCGCCAGCAGCTTGGCTCTAACAGGGTTTGGTGTCCCTGGGGCCAACGCCCTGACTTTC
CDR3 protein: CASSLALTGFGVPGANALTF

J gene: TRBJ2-3
clone size: NA
D gene: TRBD1
V gene: TRBV12-3/TRBV12-4
CDR3 DNA: TGTGCCAGCAGTTTTGATTTTGGTGGGACAGGGGGTCTAGCGGGGAGAGATACGCAGTATTTT
CDR3 protein: CASSFDFGGTGGLAGRDTQYF

J gene: TRBJ2-3
clone size: few
D gene: TRBD2
V gene: TRBV28
CDR3 DNA: TGTGCCAGCAGTGGGACTAGCGGGAGATCGGATACGCAGTATTTT
CDR3 protein: CASSGTSGRSDTQYF

J gene: TRBJ2-3
clone size: NA
D gene: TRBD2
V gene: TRBV18
CDR3 DNA: TGTGCCAGCTCACCACCTTCGGGGGGGCTGATAGATACGCAGTATTTT
CDR3 protein: CASSPPSGGLIDTQYF

J gene: TRBJ2-3
clone size: NA
D gene: TRBD2
V gene: TRBV24-1
CDR3 DNA: TGTGCCACCAGTGGATGGACTAGCGGGGCTAGCACAGATACGCAGTATTTT
CDR3 protein: CATSGWTSGASTDTQYF

J gene: TRBJ2-5
clone size: many
D gene: TRBD2
V gene: TRBV7-2
CDR3 DNA: TGTGCCAGCAGCTTCGGGACTAGCGGCTTCCAAGAGACCCAGTACTTC
CDR3 protein: CASSFGTSGFQETQYF

J gene: TRBJ1-1
clone size: few
D gene: NA
V gene: TRBV19
CDR3 DNA: TGTGCCAGTAGTACGGGGGCGCGCGACACTGAAGCTTTCTTT
CDR3 protein: CASSTGARDTEAFF

J gene: TRBJ2-2
clone size: NA
D gene: NA
V gene: TRBV20-1
CDR3 DNA: TGCAGTGCTAGCCGGCAGGACACCAGGGAGCTGTTTTTT
CDR3 protein: CSASRQDTRELFF

J gene: TRBJ1-2
clone size: few
D gene: NA
V gene: TRBV4-2
CDR3 DNA: TGTGCCAGCAGCCAAGAGGGTGGGAACTATGGCTACACCTTC
CDR3 protein: CASSQEGGNYGYTF

J gene: TRBJ2-3
clone size: NA
D gene: NA
V gene: TRBV7-9
CDR3 DNA: TGTGCCAGCAGCTTAGGTATGGGCGGAAGCACAGATACGCAGTATTTT
CDR3 protein: CASSLGMGGSTDTQYF

J gene: TRBJ2-2
clone size: few
D gene: NA
V gene: TRBV12-1
CDR3 DNA: TGTGCCAGCAGCTTACATAAGGTCCCCACCGGGGAGCTGTTTTTT
CDR3 protein: CASSLHKVPTGELFF

J gene: TRBJ2-7
clone size: few
D gene: NA
V gene: TRBV6-5
CDR3 DNA: TGTGCCAGCAGTTACTCACGGGCGGCCTACGAGCAGTACTTC
CDR3 protein: CASSYSRAAYEQYF

J gene: TRBJ2-3
clone size: NA
D gene: TRBD1
V gene: TRBV12-3/TRBV12-4
CDR3 DNA: TGTGCCAGCAGTCCCGGACAGGTCTACAGGCTCGATACGCAGTATTTT
CDR3 protein: CASSPGQVYRLDTQYF